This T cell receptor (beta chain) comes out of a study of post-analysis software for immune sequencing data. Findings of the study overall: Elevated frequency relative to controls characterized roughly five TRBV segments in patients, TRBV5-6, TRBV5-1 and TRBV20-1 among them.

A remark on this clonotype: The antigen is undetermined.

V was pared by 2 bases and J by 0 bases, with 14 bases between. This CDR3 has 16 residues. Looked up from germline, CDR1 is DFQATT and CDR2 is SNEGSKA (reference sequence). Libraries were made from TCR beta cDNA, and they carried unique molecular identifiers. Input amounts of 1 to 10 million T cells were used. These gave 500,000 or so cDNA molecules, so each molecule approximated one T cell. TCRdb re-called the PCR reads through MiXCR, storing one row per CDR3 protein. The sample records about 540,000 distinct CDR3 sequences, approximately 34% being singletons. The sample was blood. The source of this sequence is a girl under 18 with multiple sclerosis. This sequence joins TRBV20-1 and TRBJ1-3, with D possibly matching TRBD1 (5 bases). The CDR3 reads CSARRRGRTSGNTIYF. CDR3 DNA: TGCAGTGCTAGACGCCGGGGACGGACCTCTGGAAACACCATATATTTT.